This TCR beta chain was identified during a study of T-cell reconstitution after alpha-beta-depleted transplantation in children listed by TCRdb under 2016. Regarding the complete study: Using TCR repertoire profiling, the study quantitatively followed how T-cell immune reconstitution unfolded in children after TCRalphabeta/CD19-depleted allogeneic hematopoietic cell transplantation.

General study outcomes and caveats: In some patients, the high TCRbeta diversity seen at day 60 was put down to recipient T cells and intrathymic progenitors that had survived conditioning. Hyperexpanded clone frequencies declined over subsequent months; after one year, T-cell counts and TCRbeta diversity were mostly attributed to newly produced T cells. About two months after transplant, the apparently early recovery of alphabetaT-cell counts reportedly depended on just several hundred clones that had expanded rapidly and came from non-depleted graft cells.

Comment on this clonotype: No cognate antigen has been identified for it. Qualities for individual bases were not recorded, and no much larger clone is one base off.

At the junction V is shortened by 7 bases and J by 6 bases; bases outside the gene matches: 10. The CDR3 goes from the cysteine to the phenylalanine over 14 residues. The read is trimmed to its CDR3 DNA, 42 bases read in frame from base 1. CDR1 MGHDK and CDR2 SYGVNS were looked up in the germline V gene. Library generation was performed with PCR. The sequencer listed for this sample is Illumina HiSeq 2500. Molecular barcoding was employed in the preparation of TCR libraries, with unique molecular identifiers being used to normalize TCRbeta repertoire quantification. TCRdb applied fastp at Q25 and MiXCR to the public reads, then kept only in-frame beta chains. Every CDR3 protein is listed once, alongside the most common genes and DNA of its rows. The sample profile shows approximately 230,000 distinct CDR3 sequences; around 25% of them were found once. The top ten hold around 4.8% of the sample. Interpreted using the paper, the treatment or condition label stands for: allogeneic hematopoietic cell transplantation with graft depleted of TCRalphabeta T cells and CD19 B cells. TCRalphabeta/CD19-depleted allogeneic hematopoietic cell grafts were given to the transplant recipients, all of whom were children.

Here the sequenced sample was PBMCs, mostly from graft donor cells, taken 360 days after TCRalphabeta/CD19-depleted stem cell transplant. This receptor was obtained from a female patient aged 2-9 years who had a stem cell transplant for congenital amegakaryocytic thrombocytopenia, so the T cells may come from the graft donor. Recombination linked TRBV25-1 to TRBJ2-7, with 9 middle bases fitting TRBD1. The DNA sequence reads TGTGCCAGCAACTCGGACAGGGGAACGGGCGAGCAGTACTTC. Its coded protein is CASNSDRGTGEQYF.